Included here is one TCR beta chain sequence, with context. TCRdb passed the 5' RACE reads through MiXCR, listing each CDR3 protein once. Here the sample spans 350,000 to 550,000 distinct CDR3 sequences, under 20% being singletons. The data derive from a study of T-cell memory formation after mild COVID-19. The V end lost 0 bases, the J end lost 6 bases, and 10 bases lay between the germline ends. The CDR3 contains 14 residues. Germline V CDR1 and CDR2: LGHDT, YNNKEL (reference sequence). The TCR sequence derives from a man in his late teens or twenties who had mild COVID-19 (a few samples of this study predate the infection). Cell type and time point are not known. Sequencing was done on a sample of PBMCs or a T cell subset sorted from them (not recorded which). The chain has TRBV3-1 and TRBJ2-3; tentatively, D is TRBD2 (5 bases). In DNA, the CDR3 is TGTGCCAGCAGCCAAGATGTTCGAGGGGATACGCAGTATTTT. This codes for CASSQDVRGDTQYF.